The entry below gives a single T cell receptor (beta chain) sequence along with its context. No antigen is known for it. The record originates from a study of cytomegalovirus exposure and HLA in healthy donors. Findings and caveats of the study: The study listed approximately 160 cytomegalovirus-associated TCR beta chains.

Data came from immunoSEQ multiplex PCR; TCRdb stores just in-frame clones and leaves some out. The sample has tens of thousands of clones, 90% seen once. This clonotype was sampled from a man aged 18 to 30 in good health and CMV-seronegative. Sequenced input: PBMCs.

CDR3 nucleotides: TGTGCCAGCTCTCCCGGGGGCACAGATACGCAGTATTTT. It yields the protein CASSPGGTDTQYF. V is TRBV18 and J is TRBJ2-3, with TRBD2 as a possible D gene (5 bases). The CDR3 is made up of 13 amino acids. Trimming shortened V by 6 bases and J by 1 base, and 8 bases separated the two germline ends. Germline-derived CDR1 and CDR2 are KGHSH and LQKENI.